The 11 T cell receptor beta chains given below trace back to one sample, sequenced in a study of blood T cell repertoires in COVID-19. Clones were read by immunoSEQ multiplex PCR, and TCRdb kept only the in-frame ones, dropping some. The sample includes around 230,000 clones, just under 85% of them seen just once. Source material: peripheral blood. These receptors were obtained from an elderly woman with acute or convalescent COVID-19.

Here the CDR3 reads CAWREGQGPYNEQFF. The CDR3 region has the DNA TGTGCCTGGAGGGAAGGACAGGGGCCCTACAATGAGCAGTTCTTC. This chain links TRBV30 with TRBJ2-1; TRBD1 matches at 9 bases. J was trimmed by 2 bases and V by 3 bases; bases with no gene match: 5. In germline, CDR1 is GTSNPN, CDR2 SVGIG (reference sequence). The CDR3 length is 15 residues.

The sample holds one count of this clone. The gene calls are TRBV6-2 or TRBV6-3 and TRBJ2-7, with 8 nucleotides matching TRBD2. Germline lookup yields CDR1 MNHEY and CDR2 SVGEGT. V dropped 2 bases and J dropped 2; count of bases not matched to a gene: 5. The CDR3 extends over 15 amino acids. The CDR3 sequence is CASSYRTSNPYEQYF. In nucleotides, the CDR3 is TGTGCCAGCAGTTACCGGACTAGCAACCCCTACGAGCAGTACTTC.

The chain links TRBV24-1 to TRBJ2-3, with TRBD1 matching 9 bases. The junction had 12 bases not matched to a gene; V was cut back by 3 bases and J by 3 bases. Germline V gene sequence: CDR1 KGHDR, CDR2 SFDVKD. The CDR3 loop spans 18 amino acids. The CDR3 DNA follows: TGTGCCACCAGTGATCCAAACAGGGGGCGAGAAAGGACAGATACGCAGTATTTT. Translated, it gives CATSDPNRGRERTDTQYF.

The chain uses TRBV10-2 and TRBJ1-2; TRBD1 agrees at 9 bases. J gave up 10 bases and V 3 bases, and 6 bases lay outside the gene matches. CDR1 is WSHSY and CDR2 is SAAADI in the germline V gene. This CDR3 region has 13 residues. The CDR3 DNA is TGCGCCAGCAGTGAAGGGGGACAGGGAGCCTACACCTTC. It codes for CASSEGGQGAYTF.

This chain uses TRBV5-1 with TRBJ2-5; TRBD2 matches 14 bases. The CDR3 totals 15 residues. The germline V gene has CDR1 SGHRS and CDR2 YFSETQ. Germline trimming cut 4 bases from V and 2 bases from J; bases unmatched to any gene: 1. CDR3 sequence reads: CASSRTSGGQETQYF. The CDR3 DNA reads TGCGCCAGCAGCCGGACTAGCGGGGGGCAAGAGACCCAGTACTTC. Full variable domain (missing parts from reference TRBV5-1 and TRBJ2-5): KAGVTQTPRYLIKTRGQQVTLSCSPISGHRSVSWYQQTPGQGLQFLFEYFSETQRNKGNFPGRFSGRQFSNSRSEMNVSTLELGDSALYLCASSRTSGGQETQYFGPGTRLLVL.

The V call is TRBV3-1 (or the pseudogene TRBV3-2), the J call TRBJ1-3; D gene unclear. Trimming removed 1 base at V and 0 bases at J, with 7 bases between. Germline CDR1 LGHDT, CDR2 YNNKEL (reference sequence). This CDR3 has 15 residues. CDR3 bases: TGTGCCAGCAGCCAAGCGCGGCGCTCTGGAAACACCATATATTTT. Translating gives CASSQARRSGNTIYF.

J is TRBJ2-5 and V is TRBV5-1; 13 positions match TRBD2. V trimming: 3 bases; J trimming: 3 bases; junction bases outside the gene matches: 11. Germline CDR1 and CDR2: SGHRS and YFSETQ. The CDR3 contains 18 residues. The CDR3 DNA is TGCGCCAGCAGCTCCGGACTAGCGGGGGCCCCACCTAAAGAGACCCAGTACTTC. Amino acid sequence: CASSSGLAGAPPKETQYF.

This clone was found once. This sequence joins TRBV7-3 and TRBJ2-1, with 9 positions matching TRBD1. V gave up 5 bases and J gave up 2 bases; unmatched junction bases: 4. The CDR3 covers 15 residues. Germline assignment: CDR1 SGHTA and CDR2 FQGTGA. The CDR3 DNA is TGTGCCAGCAGCCCGGACAGGGGACCCTACAATGAGCAGTTCTTC. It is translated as CASSPDRGPYNEQFF.

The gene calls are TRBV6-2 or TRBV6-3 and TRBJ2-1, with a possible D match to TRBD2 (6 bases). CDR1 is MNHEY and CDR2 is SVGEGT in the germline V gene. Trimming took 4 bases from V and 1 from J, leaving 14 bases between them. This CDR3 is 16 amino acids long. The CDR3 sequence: CASSSLARSSYNEQFF. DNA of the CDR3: TGTGCCAGCAGTTCCCTAGCGAGGAGTTCCTACAATGAGCAGTTCTTC.

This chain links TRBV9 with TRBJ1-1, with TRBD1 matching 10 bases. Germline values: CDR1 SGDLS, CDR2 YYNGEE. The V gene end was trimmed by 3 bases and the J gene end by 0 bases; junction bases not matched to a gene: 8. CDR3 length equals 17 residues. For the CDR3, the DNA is TGTGCCAGCAGCGCCGTCCCGGGACAGGGGATGAACACTGAAGCTTTCTTT. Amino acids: CASSAVPGQGMNTEAFF.

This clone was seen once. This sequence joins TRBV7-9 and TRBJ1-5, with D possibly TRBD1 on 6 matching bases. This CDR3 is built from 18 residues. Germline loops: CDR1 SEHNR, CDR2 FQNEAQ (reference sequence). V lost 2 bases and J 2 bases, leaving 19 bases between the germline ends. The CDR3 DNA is TGTGCCAGCAGCTTACCACTTATAGTTCGACAGGGCAATCAGCCCCAGCATTTT. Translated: CASSLPLIVRQGNQPQHF.